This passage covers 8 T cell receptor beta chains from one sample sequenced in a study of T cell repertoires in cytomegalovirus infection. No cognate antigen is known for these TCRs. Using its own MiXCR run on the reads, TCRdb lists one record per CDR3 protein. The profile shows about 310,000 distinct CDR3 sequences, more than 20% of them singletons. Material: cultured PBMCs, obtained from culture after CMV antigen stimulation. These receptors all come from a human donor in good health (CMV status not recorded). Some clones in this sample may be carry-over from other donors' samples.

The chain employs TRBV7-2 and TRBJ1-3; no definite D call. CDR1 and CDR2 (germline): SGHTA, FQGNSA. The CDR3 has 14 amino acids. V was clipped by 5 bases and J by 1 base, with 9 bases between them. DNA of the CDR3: TGTGCCAGCAGCGTCCGGGAGTCTGGAAACACCATATATTTT. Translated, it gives CASSVRESGNTIYF.

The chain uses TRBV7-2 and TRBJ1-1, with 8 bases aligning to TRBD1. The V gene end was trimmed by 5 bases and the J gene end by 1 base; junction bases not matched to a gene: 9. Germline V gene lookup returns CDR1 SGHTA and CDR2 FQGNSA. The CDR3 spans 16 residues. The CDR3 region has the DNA TGTGCCAGCAGCCCCAGGGGGCTAGTAGAGAACACTGAAGCTTTCTTT. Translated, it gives CASSPRGLVENTEAFF.

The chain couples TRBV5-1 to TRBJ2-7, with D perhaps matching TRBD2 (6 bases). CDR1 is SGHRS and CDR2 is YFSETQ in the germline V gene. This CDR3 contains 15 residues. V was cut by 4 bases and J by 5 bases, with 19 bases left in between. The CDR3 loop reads CASSASGRGGHEQYF. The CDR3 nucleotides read TGCGCCAGCAGCGCGTCGGGGCGGGGAGGCCACGAGCAGTACTTC.

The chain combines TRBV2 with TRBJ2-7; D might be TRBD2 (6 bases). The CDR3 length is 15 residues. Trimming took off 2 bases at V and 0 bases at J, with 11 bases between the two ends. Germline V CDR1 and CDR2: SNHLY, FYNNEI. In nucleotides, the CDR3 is TGTGCCAGCAGTGAATCGGGGGTGCCCTCCTACGAGCAGTACTTC. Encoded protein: CASSESGVPSYEQYF.

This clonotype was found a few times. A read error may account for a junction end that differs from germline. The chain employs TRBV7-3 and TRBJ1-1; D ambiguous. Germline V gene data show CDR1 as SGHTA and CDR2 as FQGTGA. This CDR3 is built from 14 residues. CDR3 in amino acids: CASSLNPGGADAFF. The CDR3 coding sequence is TGTGCCAGCAGCTTAAATCCCGGAGGCGCTGATGCTTTCTTT. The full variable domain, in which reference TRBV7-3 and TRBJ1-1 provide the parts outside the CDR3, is GAGVSQTPSNKVTEKGKYVELRCDPISGHTALYWYRQSLGQGPEFLIYFQGTGAADDSGLPNDRFFAVRPEGSVSTLKIQRTERGDSAVYLCASSLNPGGADAFFGQGTRLTVV.

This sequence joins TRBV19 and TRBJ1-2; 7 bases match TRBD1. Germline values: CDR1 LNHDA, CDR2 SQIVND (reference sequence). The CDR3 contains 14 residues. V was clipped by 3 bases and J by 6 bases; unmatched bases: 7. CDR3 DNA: TGTGCCAGTAGTATCAGGACAGGAAGGGATGGCTACACCTTC. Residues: CASSIRTGRDGYTF.

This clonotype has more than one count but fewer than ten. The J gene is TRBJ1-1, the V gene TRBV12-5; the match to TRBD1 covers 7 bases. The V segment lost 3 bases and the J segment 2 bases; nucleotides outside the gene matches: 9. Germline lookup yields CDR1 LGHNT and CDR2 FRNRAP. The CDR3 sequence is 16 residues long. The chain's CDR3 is CASGFDRVGENTEAFF. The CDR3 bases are TGTGCTAGTGGTTTTGACAGGGTGGGAGAAAACACTGAAGCTTTCTTT.

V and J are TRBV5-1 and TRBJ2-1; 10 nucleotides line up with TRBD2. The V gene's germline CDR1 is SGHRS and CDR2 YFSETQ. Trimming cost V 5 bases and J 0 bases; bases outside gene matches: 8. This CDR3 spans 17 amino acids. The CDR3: CASRRWASGSSYNEQFF. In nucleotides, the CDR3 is TGCGCCAGCAGGAGGTGGGCTAGCGGGAGCTCCTACAATGAGCAGTTCTTC. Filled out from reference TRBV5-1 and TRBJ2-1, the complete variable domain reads KAGVTQTPRYLIKTRGQQVTLSCSPISGHRSVSWYQQTPGQGLQFLFEYFSETQRNKGNFPGRFSGRQFSNSRSEMNVSTLELGDSALYLCASRRWASGSSYNEQFFGPGTRLTVL.